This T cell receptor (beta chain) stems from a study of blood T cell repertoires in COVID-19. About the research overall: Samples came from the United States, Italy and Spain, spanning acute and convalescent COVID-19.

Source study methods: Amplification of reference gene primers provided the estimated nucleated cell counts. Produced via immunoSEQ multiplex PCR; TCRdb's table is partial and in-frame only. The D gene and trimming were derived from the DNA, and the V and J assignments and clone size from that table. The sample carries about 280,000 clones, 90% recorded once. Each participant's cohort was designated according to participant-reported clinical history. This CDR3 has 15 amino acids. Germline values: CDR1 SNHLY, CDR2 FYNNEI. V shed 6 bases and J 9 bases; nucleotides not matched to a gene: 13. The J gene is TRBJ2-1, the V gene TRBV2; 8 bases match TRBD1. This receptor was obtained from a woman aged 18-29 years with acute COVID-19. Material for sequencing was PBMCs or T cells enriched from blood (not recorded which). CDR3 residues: CASSERTGIWSEQFF. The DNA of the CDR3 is TGTGCCAGCAGCGAAAGGACAGGGATATGGAGTGAGCAGTTCTTC.